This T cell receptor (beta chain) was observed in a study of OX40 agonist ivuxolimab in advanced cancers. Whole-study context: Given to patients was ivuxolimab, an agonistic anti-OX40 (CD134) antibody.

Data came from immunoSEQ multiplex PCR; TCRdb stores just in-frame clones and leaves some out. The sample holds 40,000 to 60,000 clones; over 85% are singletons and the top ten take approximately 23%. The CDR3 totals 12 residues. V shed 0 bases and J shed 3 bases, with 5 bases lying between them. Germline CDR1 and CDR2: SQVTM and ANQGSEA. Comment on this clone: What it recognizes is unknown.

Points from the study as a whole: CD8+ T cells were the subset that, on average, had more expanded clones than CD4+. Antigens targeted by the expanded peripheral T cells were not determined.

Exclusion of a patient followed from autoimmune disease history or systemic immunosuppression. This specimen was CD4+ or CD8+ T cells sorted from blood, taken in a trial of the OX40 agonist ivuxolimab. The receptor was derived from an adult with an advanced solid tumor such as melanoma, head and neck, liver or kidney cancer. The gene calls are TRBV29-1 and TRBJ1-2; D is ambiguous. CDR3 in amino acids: CSVEDGYYGYTF. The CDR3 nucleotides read TGCAGCGTTGAAGACGGATACTATGGCTACACCTTC. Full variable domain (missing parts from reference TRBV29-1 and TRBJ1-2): SAVISQKPSRDICQRGTSLTIQCQVDSQVTMMFWYRQQPGQSLTLIATANQGSEATYESGFVIDKFPISRPNLTFSTLTVSNMSPEDSSIYLCSVEDGYYGYTFGSGTRLTVV.